The sequence of this T cell receptor beta chain was determined in a study of immune heterogeneity within non-small cell lung tumors. Study-wide context: The tumor set comprised a few squamous cell carcinomas and 10 non-squamous carcinomas (plus 1 not otherwise specified).

Template material comprised bulk tumor genomic DNA at about 660 ng per sample. Collection of several biopsies per primary tumor, spaced far apart, took place during surgery. Surgery that was curative in intent was performed on patients with untreated, newly diagnosed non-small cell lung cancer. The CDR3 runs 14 residues. The junction had 6 bases not matched to a gene; V was cut back by 4 bases and J by 4 bases. CDR1 and CDR2 from the germline V gene are LGHDT and YNNKEL (reference sequence). Study-wide results and caveats: A moderate but significant correlation was observed between local T-cell clonality and local tumor mutational burden (R 0.3 to 0.35).

Note on this clonotype: Its antigen is currently unknown.

TCR beta CDR3 amplification used multiplex PCR with 32 V and 13 J primers. From the multiplex PCR reads, TCRdb called clonotypes with MiXCR, one entry per CDR3 protein. The repertoire holds 5,000 or so distinct CDR3 sequences, with roughly 18% as singletons. Sequencing was done on a sample of lung tumor tissue. The source of this sequence is a man aged 35 to 55 with non-small cell lung cancer. The chain combines TRBV3-1 with TRBJ1-1; TRBD1 matches 7 bases. This chain's CDR3 is CASSPHDRATEAFF. The CDR3 bases are TGTGCCAGCAGCCCTCACGACAGGGCCACTGAAGCTTTCTTT. Using reference TRBV3-1 and TRBJ1-1 for the parts outside the CDR3, the full variable domain is DTAVSQTPKYLVTQMGNDKSIKCEQNLGHDTMYWYKQDSKKFLKIMFSYNNKELIINETVPNRFSPKSPDKAHLNLHINSLELGDSAVYFCASSPHDRATEAFFGQGTRLTVV.